The sample holds one count of the clone carrying this T cell receptor beta chain. This sample is drawn from a study of blood T cells in healthy people across ages. PCR was performed a second time for about 7 to 11 cycles using a sample-barcoded 5' primer and a J-beta primer mix. From the 5' RACE reads, TCRdb called clonotypes with MiXCR, one entry per CDR3 protein. Of about 800,000 distinct CDR3 sequences listed, more than 45% are singletons. Deletions cut 0 bases from V and 1 base from J, with 9 bases between. Germline V gene sequence: CDR1 KGHSY, CDR2 FQNENV. This CDR3 is built from 15 residues. The donors, healthy Caucasians from Russia, were aged roughly 6 to 100.

This sequence originates from a man aged 25 to 45 in good health. The specimen sequenced was blood. The J gene is TRBJ1-2, the V gene TRBV16; no clear D gene. CDR3 nucleotide sequence: TGTGCCAGCAGCCAATCTTGGGATCTTAACTATGGCTACACCTTC. This gives the protein CASSQSWDLNYGYTF.